A single sample is the source of the 12 T cell receptor beta chains below, sequenced in a study of neoadjuvant nivolumab and ipilimumab in lung cancer. The repertoire was sequenced with immunoSEQ multiplex PCR; TCRdb's copy has only in-frame clones and lacks some. The sample comprises 6,500 to 9,000 clones, about four fifths of which are singletons, and about 6.2% rests with the top ten. Source: adjacent normal lung tissue, taken after neoadjuvant nivolumab, alone or with ipilimumab, at or shortly before surgery. These receptors were obtained from an adult with non-small cell lung cancer.

This clone turned up a few times. The V gene is TRBV29-1, the J gene TRBJ2-7; 7 bases align to TRBD1. Germline assignment: CDR1 SQVTM and CDR2 ANQGSEA. This CDR3 is built from 14 residues. The V and J ends lost 6 bases and 2 bases, in that order; junction bases with no gene match: 10. In nucleotides, the CDR3 is TGCAGCGTGACTGACAGGGTGGGGACCTACGAGCAGTACTTC. Residues: CSVTDRVGTYEQYF.

By share of the sample, this clone is large. V and J are TRBV6-1 and TRBJ1-3, with D unresolved. Germline CDR1 reads MNHNS; CDR2 reads SASEGT. There are 15 residues in the CDR3. The V gene lost 6 bases and the J gene lost 0 bases, with 12 bases spanning the gap. In nucleotides, the CDR3 is TGTGCCAGCAGCCTCGAAAGTAGCTCTGGAAACACCATATATTTT. Translated: CASSLESSSGNTIYF.

On this clone itself: One junction end disagrees with the germline gene, perhaps due to a read error. This chain joins TRBV7-7 and TRBJ2-3; D unclear. Germline V gene lookup returns CDR1 SSHAT and CDR2 FNYEAQ (reference sequence). The CDR3 is 13 residues long. As DNA, the CDR3 is TGTGCTAGCAGCTTAGAGGTCACAGATACGCAGTATTTT. Translating gives CASSLEVTDTQYF.

This clone has just a few counts. The chain employs TRBV5-1 and TRBJ1-5; maybe TRBD1 (5 bases). The CDR3 is 16 amino acids. V was trimmed by 0 bases and J by 8 bases, leaving 18 bases between them. Germline lookup yields CDR1 SGHRS and CDR2 YFSETQ. As DNA, the CDR3 is TGCGCCAGCAGCTTGGGGCAGGGAGGGGTAGGCGAGCCCCAGCATTTT. It encodes CASSLGQGGVGEPQHF. The full variable domain, with the rest looked up from reference TRBV5-1 and TRBJ1-5, is KAGVTQTPRYLIKTRGQQVTLSCSPISGHRSVSWYQQTPGQGLQFLFEYFSETQRNKGNFPGRFSGRQFSNSRSEMNVSTLELGDSALYLCASSLGQGGVGEPQHFGDGTRLSIL.

V gene TRBV11-3 combines with J gene TRBJ2-1; TRBD1 matches 9 bases. V was pared by 5 bases and J by 9 bases, with 8 bases of the junction left unmatched. Germline CDR1 reads SGHNT; CDR2 reads YENEEA. The CDR3 sequence is 14 residues long. The CDR3 region is CASSPGDRDVEQFF. Written as DNA, the CDR3 is TGTGCCAGCAGCCCGGGGGACAGGGACGTTGAGCAGTTCTTC. Full variable domain (remainder filled in from reference TRBV11-3 and TRBJ2-1): EAGVVQSPRYKIIEKKQPVAFWCNPISGHNTLYWYLQNLGQGPELLIRYENEEAVDDSQLPKDRFSAERLKGVDSTLKIQPAELGDSAVYLCASSPGDRDVEQFFGPGTRLTVL.

DNA of the CDR3: TGTGCCAGCAGCGTAGCGAGAGACCAAGACTATGGCTACACCTTC. It specifies CASSVARDQDYGYTF. The gene calls are TRBV9 and TRBJ1-2; D uncertain. Looked up from germline, CDR1 is SGDLS and CDR2 is YYNGEE. V lost 0 bases and J 3 bases, leaving 12 bases between the germline ends. The CDR3 has 15 amino acids.

Notes on this clone: The junction does not match germline at one end; this may be a read error. This sequence joins TRBV7-2 and TRBJ2-1; 10 bases match TRBD2. Germline values: CDR1 SGHTA, CDR2 FQGNSA. This CDR3 spans 11 amino acids. CDR3 in amino acids: CASSPGTSVLF. The CDR3 region has the DNA TGTGCCAGCAGCCCGGGGACTAGCGTACTCTTC.

The chain uses TRBV10-2 and TRBJ2-5, with 11 bases matching TRBD2. V gave up 5 bases and J gave up 2 bases; unmatched junction bases: 4. Germline CDR1 is WSHSY and CDR2 is SAAADI. The CDR3 contains 15 residues. The CDR3 sequence: CASSITSGGQETQYF. The DNA of the CDR3 is TGCGCCAGCAGTATAACTAGCGGGGGACAAGAGACCCAGTACTTC.

The chain is built from TRBV7-2 and TRBJ2-3; 8 bases fit TRBD1. This CDR3 is 15 amino acids long. V dropped 3 bases and J dropped 2; count of bases not matched to a gene: 4. Germline assignment: CDR1 SGHTA and CDR2 FQGNSA. This CDR3 reads CASSFRTGFTDTQYF. As DNA, the CDR3 is TGTGCCAGCAGCTTCCGGACAGGGTTCACAGATACGCAGTATTTT.

The CDR3 sequence is CASSLQGVAFF. Here the CDR3 DNA reads TGTGCCAGCAGTCTACAGGGGGTAGCTTTCTTT. The chain couples TRBV7-9 to TRBJ1-1; 8 bases line up with TRBD1. Trimming at V came to 6 bases and at J to 10 bases, leaving 4 bases not matched to a gene. CDR3 size: 11 residues. Germline-derived CDR1 and CDR2 are SEHNR and FQNEAQ (reference sequence). The full variable domain, completed using reference TRBV7-9 and TRBJ1-1, is DTGVSQNPRHKITKRGQNVTFRCDPISEHNRLYWYRQTLGQGPEFLTYFQNEAQLEKSRLLSDRFSAERPKGSFSTLEIQRTEQGDSAMYLCASSLQGVAFFGQGTRLTVV.

This clone was seen only a few times. The chain has TRBV7-9 and TRBJ2-3, with D possibly matching TRBD2 (5 bases). Germline loops: CDR1 SEHNR, CDR2 FQNEAQ (reference sequence). The CDR3 spans 13 residues. V was shortened by 8 bases and J by 4 bases, with 13 bases between the two germline ends. Here the CDR3 reads CASQRWESDTQYF. CDR3 sequence (DNA): TGTGCCAGCCAGAGGTGGGAGTCAGATACGCAGTATTTT.

The chain employs TRBV11-2 and TRBJ2-1; 7 bases agree with TRBD2. CDR1 and CDR2 from the germline V gene are SGHAT and FQNNGV. Trimming took 5 bases from V and 1 from J; bases not matched to a gene: 5. The CDR3 covers 15 residues. CDR3 amino acids: CASSRTGGSYNEQFF. CDR3 DNA sequence: TGTGCCAGCAGCCGGACCGGGGGGTCCTACAATGAGCAGTTCTTC.